The clone carrying this T cell receptor (beta chain) was observed at least ten times. Its antigen is unidentified. This specimen belongs to a study of T cell repertoires in cytomegalovirus infection. TCRdb independently ran MiXCR on the reads; one entry per CDR3 protein. The sample carries around 100,000 distinct CDR3 sequences, around a tenth recorded once. The V end lost 4 bases, the J end lost 0 bases, and 13 bases lay between the germline ends. Per germline, CDR1 MNHNS and CDR2 SASEGT. CDR3 size: 15 residues. The sample taken for sequencing was PBMCs, sequenced either directly or after in vitro stimulation (not recorded which). The rearrangement links TRBV6-1 to TRBJ2-7; D possibly corresponds to TRBD1 (6 bases). This TCR came from a human donor in good health (CMV status not recorded). Some clones in this sample may be carry-over from other donors' samples. The CDR3 here is CASSARDKVSYEQYF. The CDR3 nucleotides are TGTGCCAGCAGTGCCCGGGACAAGGTCTCCTACGAGCAGTACTTC.